The 10 T cell receptor beta chains below all came from one sample that was sequenced in a study of cytomegalovirus exposure and HLA in healthy donors. PCR used 60 Vbeta primers and 13 Jbeta primers. Sequenced by immunoSEQ multiplex PCR; TCRdb stores in-frame clones only, minus some. The sample consists of more than 100,000 clones, about 78% of them appearing once. Sequences were obtained from PBMCs. All receptors come from a woman aged 35 to 49 in good health and CMV-seropositive.

This sequence joins TRBV9 and TRBJ1-4, with TRBD1 as a possible D gene (6 bases). CDR1 is SGDLS, CDR2 YYNGEE, per germline. This CDR3 spans 15 amino acids. Trimming shortened V by 6 bases and J by 4 bases, and 16 bases separated the two germline ends. CDR3 nucleotide sequence: TGTGCCAGCACCCGTGGGGGCAGTTATAATGAAAAACTGTTTTTT. As protein: CASTRGGSYNEKLFF.

V usage is TRBV7-2 and J usage is TRBJ1-4; D call uncertain. The germline V gene encodes CDR1 SGHTA and CDR2 FQGNSA. The CDR3 extends over 13 amino acids. V was pared by 5 bases and J by 8 bases, with 12 bases between. CDR3 sequence: CASSPPSGEKLFF. CDR3 nucleotide sequence: TGTGCCAGCAGCCCGCCCTCTGGCGAAAAACTGTTTTTT.

This chain uses TRBV5-1 with TRBJ2-5; D ambiguous. The CDR3 loop spans 13 amino acids. Per the germline V gene, CDR1 is SGHRS and CDR2 is YFSETQ. Trimming shortened V by 2 bases and J by 1 base, and 6 bases separated the two germline ends. CDR3 loop: CASSFNTQETQYF. The CDR3 region has the DNA TGCGCCAGCAGCTTTAACACCCAAGAGACCCAGTACTTC.

The CDR3 spells CASSDDRAYNSPLHF. The CDR3 nucleotides are TGTGCCAGCAGCGACGACAGGGCCTATAATTCACCCCTCCACTTT. The rearrangement uses TRBV7-2 and TRBJ1-6, with 7 bases lining up with TRBD1. The germline CDR1 and CDR2 sequences are SGHTA and FQGNSA. V lost 5 bases to trimming and J lost 2 bases; unmatched junction nucleotides: 3. CDR3 size: 15 residues.

The chain is built from TRBV5-4 and TRBJ2-5; D remains unclear. Germline V gene data show CDR1 as SGHNT and CDR2 as YYREEE (reference sequence). Deletions cut 1 base from V and 2 bases from J, with 9 bases between. The CDR3 contains 14 residues. CDR3 nucleotide sequence: TGTGCCAGCAGCTTGCCGAGCCTTCAAGAGACCCAGTACTTC. Translation: CASSLPSLQETQYF.

The gene calls are TRBV19 and TRBJ1-5; 10 positions match TRBD1. The CDR3 is 15 amino acids. Germline assignment: CDR1 LNHDA and CDR2 SQIVND (reference sequence). V lost 3 bases and J lost 9; bases outside the gene matches: 8. CDR3 sequence reads: CASSISGTGDGPQHF. CDR3 coding DNA: TGTGCCAGTAGTATCTCCGGGACAGGGGACGGGCCCCAGCATTTT.

The chain is built from TRBV6-1 and TRBJ1-6; 7 bases are shared with TRBD1. Germline assignment: CDR1 MNHNS and CDR2 SASEGT. V trimming: 4 bases; J trimming: 6 bases; junction bases outside the gene matches: 3. There are 14 residues in the CDR3. The CDR3 bases are TGTGCCAGCAGTGTTGACAGGGCTAATTCACCCCTCCACTTT. Residues: CASSVDRANSPLHF.

The chain has TRBV10-2 and TRBJ2-3, with 8 bases fitting TRBD2. With 9 bases clipped from V and 1 base from J, the junction kept 6 bases outside the gene matches. The CDR3 loop spans 14 amino acids. The germline V gene has CDR1 WSHSY and CDR2 SAAADI. In DNA, the CDR3 is TGCGCCAGTAGCGGGGCCGAGGGCACAGATACGCAGTATTTT. Amino acids: CASSGAEGTDTQYF.

This chain connects TRBV15 to TRBJ2-3, with 8 nucleotides matching TRBD2. In germline, CDR1 is LNHNV, CDR2 YYDKDF (reference sequence). The CDR3 contains 13 residues. Trimming cost V 5 bases and J 6 bases; bases outside gene matches: 4. CDR3 DNA sequence: TGTGCCACCAGCGGGACTAGTTACGATACGCAGTATTTT. Amino acid sequence: CATSGTSYDTQYF.

J is TRBJ1-6 and V is TRBV2; 10 nucleotides match TRBD1. The V gene's germline CDR1 is SNHLY and CDR2 FYNNEI. Trimming took 7 bases from V and 9 from J; bases not matched to a gene: 6. The CDR3 contains 14 residues. CDR3 sequence: CASTRGTGVSPLHF. In DNA form, the CDR3 reads TGTGCCAGCACGCGAGGGACAGGGGTTTCACCCCTCCACTTT.